This note documents a single T cell receptor (beta chain) sequence. Its antigen is not known. The data stem from a study of OX40 agonist ivuxolimab in advanced cancers. Peripheral blood came from all dose cohorts at three timepoints. Study-wide points: Clonal expansion by week 6 occurred in CD4+ and CD8+ blood T cells (at 0.1 to 3.0 mg/kg).

CDR1 is MGHRA and CDR2 is YSYEKL in the germline V gene. V gave up 7 bases and J gave up 5 bases, with 14 bases separating them. The CDR3 extends over 14 amino acids. The repertoire was sequenced with immunoSEQ multiplex PCR; TCRdb's copy has only in-frame clones and lacks some. The sample holds tens of thousands of clones; about 94% are singletons and the top ten take roughly 1.1%. The TCR comes from an adult with an advanced solid tumor such as melanoma, head and neck, liver or kidney cancer. This chain joins TRBV4-1 and TRBJ2-2; maybe TRBD1 (6 bases). Sequencing was performed on CD4+ or CD8+ T cells sorted from blood, taken in a trial of the OX40 agonist ivuxolimab. The CDR3 DNA is TGCGCCAGCACCTCTACAGGGCAGACCGGGGAGCTGTTTTTT. This sequence encodes CASTSTGQTGELFF.